Presented here are 21 T cell receptor beta chains from one specimen sequenced in a study of vaccination effects on CD4 cells after COVID-19. This table comes from immunoSEQ multiplex PCR, and its TCRdb copy is limited to in-frame clones, with some not included. In the table there are over 55,000 clones, more than 80% of which are singletons. Pools of viral peptides were used by the ViraFEST assay to expand antigen-specific CD4+ T cells ahead of sequencing. Culture proceeded for about 11 days, and CD4+ T cells were then isolated. No antigens are known for them. Sequencing used CD4+ T cells from PBMCs cultured with HCoV-229E spike peptides, obtained before COVID-19 vaccination. Source of these receptors: a human donor who received a COVID-19 vaccine.

The chain recombines TRBV5-1 with TRBJ2-1; D possibly uses TRBD1 or TRBD2 (5 bases each). Germline loops: CDR1 SGHRS, CDR2 YFSETQ. Trimming took 0 bases from V and 5 from J, leaving 12 bases between them. The CDR3 runs 15 residues. The CDR3 is CASSLVGASDNEQFF. The CDR3 bases are TGCGCCAGCAGCTTGGTCGGGGCCTCAGACAATGAGCAGTTCTTC.

This clone was recorded once. J is TRBJ1-2 and V is TRBV28; D may be TRBD1 (5 bases). CDR3 length equals 14 residues. Germline assignment: CDR1 MDHEN and CDR2 SYDVKM. Trimming removed 7 bases from V and 3 bases from J, with 15 bases in between. The CDR3 sequence: CASKRQQGDYGYTF. CDR3 coding DNA: TGTGCCAGCAAAAGACAGCAAGGGGACTATGGCTACACCTTC.

This clone appeared a single time. The CDR3 region has the DNA TGTGCCAGCAGTTACTCGGCCAGGGGGCGGGAGCAGTACGTC. Amino acids: CASSYSARGREQYV. V is TRBV6-2 or TRBV6-3 and J is TRBJ2-7; 8 bases fit TRBD1. V lost 0 bases, J lost 7 bases, and 5 bases stayed unmatched. Looked up from germline, CDR1 is MNHEY and CDR2 is SVGEGT. This CDR3 comprises 14 residues.

This clone showed up just a few times. This chain uses TRBV6-1 with TRBJ1-2, with 8 bases fitting TRBD1. The CDR3 runs 15 residues. V shed 0 bases and J 4 bases; nucleotides not matched to a gene: 4. The germline V gene has CDR1 MNHNS and CDR2 SASEGT. CDR3 sequence reads: CASSEALGTGYGYTF. In nucleotides, the CDR3 is TGTGCCAGCAGTGAAGCGCTTGGGACAGGCTATGGCTACACCTTC.

The chain has TRBV6-1 and TRBJ1-6, with D maybe TRBD1 (6 bases). This CDR3 has 19 residues. Trimming cost V 4 bases and J 0 bases, with 19 bases left between them. Germline assignment: CDR1 MNHNS and CDR2 SASEGT. The CDR3, as DNA: TGTGCCAGCAGTGCACGGCCCGCGGGGGCCCGCTCCTATAATTCACCCCTCCACTTT. This encodes CASSARPAGARSYNSPLHF.

This rearrangement joins TRBV7-8 to TRBJ1-1; D gene unclear. V was pared by 3 bases and J by 6 bases, with 11 bases between. CDR1 is SGHVS, CDR2 FQNEAQ, per germline. There are 13 residues in the CDR3. CDR3: CASSFTYLSEAFF. The CDR3 DNA follows: TGTGCCAGCAGCTTCACGTACCTTTCTGAAGCTTTCTTT.

This clone showed up just a few times. The J gene is TRBJ1-3, the V gene TRBV27; D uncertain. Trimming stripped 6 bases from V and 4 bases from J, with 16 bases between. Germline V gene sequence: CDR1 MNHEY, CDR2 SMNVEV (reference sequence). There are 15 residues in the CDR3. Here the CDR3 reads CASRPTLSSGNTIYF. The CDR3 nucleotides are TGTGCCAGCAGACCCACACTCTCCTCGGGAAACACCATATATTTT.

The gene calls are TRBV6-5 and TRBJ1-1; D is unclear. Per germline, CDR1 MNHEY and CDR2 SVGAGI. V dropped 4 bases and J dropped 4 bases, with 10 bases sitting between them. CDR3 length: 13 residues. The CDR3 DNA sequence: TGTGCCAGCAGTTCCTACAGTTTCACTGAAGCTTTCTTT. Protein sequence: CASSSYSFTEAFF.

The rearrangement uses TRBV18 and TRBJ2-7, with TRBD1 identical over 11 bases. CDR1 is KGHSH and CDR2 is LQKENI in the germline V gene. The CDR3 sequence is 16 residues long. V shed 4 bases, J shed 4 bases, and the junction held 9 bases outside the gene matches. The CDR3 region is CASSRGGTGGSYEQYV. The CDR3 DNA is TGTGCCAGCTCACGAGGTGGGACAGGGGGGTCATACGAGCAGTACGTC.

The chain combines TRBV6-6 with TRBJ2-5; 10 nucleotides align to TRBD1. J gave up 5 bases and V 5 bases, and 14 bases lay outside the gene matches. CDR3 length equals 17 residues. Looked up from germline, CDR1 is MNHNY and CDR2 is SVGAGI (reference sequence). The CDR3 loop reads CASSPGTGAPGEETQYF. CDR3 bases: TGTGCCAGCAGTCCCGGGACAGGGGCCCCGGGGGAGGAGACCCAGTACTTC.

J is TRBJ2-7 and V is TRBV6-2 or TRBV6-3, with 7 bases that match TRBD1. Per the germline V gene, CDR1 is MNHEY and CDR2 is SVGEGT. V shed 4 bases, J shed 3 bases, and the junction held 0 bases outside the gene matches. The CDR3 sequence is 12 residues long. This CDR3 is CASSSGGYEQYV. In DNA form, the CDR3 reads TGTGCCAGCAGTTCAGGGGGCTACGAGCAGTACGTC.

A single count supports this clone. The V call is TRBV5-4, the J call TRBJ2-1; tentatively, D is TRBD1 (6 bases). The CDR3 spans 14 residues. The germline gives CDR1 SGHNT, CDR2 YYREEE (reference sequence). V was shortened by 5 bases and J by 1 base, with 10 bases between the two germline ends. The CDR3, as DNA: TGTGCCAGCAGTAGACAGGATTCCTACAATGAGCAGTTCTTC. Translation: CASSRQDSYNEQFF. The whole variable domain, filled in from reference TRBV5-4 and TRBJ2-1, reads ETGVTQSPTHLIKTRGQQVTLRCSSQSGHNTVSWYQQALGQGPQFIFQYYREEENGRGNFPPRFSGLQFPNYSSELNVNALELDDSALYLCASSRQDSYNEQFFGPGTRLTVL.

This clone is a singleton in its sample. V gene TRBV24-1 combines with J gene TRBJ2-1; D is undetermined. This CDR3 is built from 12 residues. Trimming shortened V by 7 bases and J by 5 bases, and 8 bases separated the two germline ends. Per germline, CDR1 KGHDR and CDR2 SFDVKD. The CDR3 DNA is TGTGCCACCAGCGAGGTAAACAATGAGCAGTTCTTC. It translates to CATSEVNNEQFF.

This chain links TRBV24-1 with TRBJ2-2, with D possibly matching TRBD2 (6 bases). Trimming removed 9 bases at V and 2 bases at J, with 15 bases between. This CDR3 has 15 amino acids. Germline loops: CDR1 KGHDR, CDR2 SFDVKD. This CDR3 is CATSGAGINTGELFF. DNA for the CDR3: TGTGCCACCTCGGGAGCAGGGATTAACACCGGGGAGCTGTTTTTT.

This chain joins TRBV19 and TRBJ2-3; tentative D call: TRBD1 (5 bases). CDR3 length: 13 residues. Deletions cut 4 bases from V and 5 bases from J, with 10 bases between. The germline V gene encodes CDR1 LNHDA and CDR2 SQIVND (reference sequence). CDR3 loop: CASSRGTGDTQYF. Written as DNA, the CDR3 is TGTGCCAGTAGTAGAGGAACAGGAGATACGCAGTATTTT. The full variable domain, in which reference TRBV19 and TRBJ2-3 provide the parts outside the CDR3, is DGGITQSPKYLFRKEGQNVTLSCEQNLNHDAMYWYRQDPGQGLRLIYYSQIVNDFQKGDIAEGYSVSREKKESFPLTVTSAQKNPTAFYLCASSRGTGDTQYFGPGTRLTVL.

This chain links TRBV7-3 with TRBJ2-2, with 7 bases that match TRBD1. Germline values: CDR1 SGHTA, CDR2 FQGTGA. CDR3 size: 16 residues. Trimming at V came to 1 base and at J to 0 bases, leaving 2 bases not matched to a gene. CDR3 DNA: TGTGCCAGCAGCTTAAGTCAGGGGGCGAACACCGGGGAGCTGTTTTTT. Protein product: CASSLSQGANTGELFF.

This clone was observed a few times. This rearrangement joins TRBV7-8 to TRBJ1-1; D is unclear. From germline, CDR1 is SGHVS and CDR2 FQNEAQ. The V gene lost 5 bases and the J gene lost 2 bases, with 9 bases spanning the gap. There are 13 residues in the CDR3. Here the CDR3 DNA reads TGTGCCAGCAGCCTCGACACCAACACTGAAGCTTTCTTT. Its protein product is CASSLDTNTEAFF. Full variable domain (outside the CDR3, taken from reference TRBV7-8 and TRBJ1-1): GAGVSQSPRYKVAKRGQDVALRCDPISGHVSLFWYQQALGQGPEFLTYFQNEAQLDKSGLPSDRFFAERPEGSVSTLKIQRTQQEDSAVYLCASSLDTNTEAFFGQGTRLTVV.

The chain couples TRBV27 to TRBJ2-5; TRBD2 is a possible D gene (7 bases). The CDR3 length is 13 residues. Germline V gives CDR1 MNHEY, CDR2 SMNVEV (reference sequence). V dropped 6 bases and J dropped 2 bases, with 10 bases sitting between them. The CDR3 nucleotides read TGTGCCAGCAGGCGGGGGCAACAAGAGACCCAGTACTTC. This translates into CASRRGQQETQYF.

V is TRBV11-2 and J is TRBJ2-5; D is possibly TRBD1 (6 bases). Germline V gene data show CDR1 as SGHAT and CDR2 as FQNNGV. V was cut by 1 base and J by 7 bases, with 13 bases left in between. This CDR3 region has 14 residues. In DNA, the CDR3 is TGTGCCAGCAGCTTAGCAGGGGCCCTAGGGACCCAGTACTTC. It yields the protein CASSLAGALGTQYF.

The rearrangement joins TRBV12-5 to TRBJ2-2, with a tentative D call TRBD2 (6 bases). Trimming cost V 5 bases and J 7 bases, with 14 bases left between them. Germline V gene sequence: CDR1 LGHNT, CDR2 FRNRAP. The CDR3 contains 14 residues. The CDR3 coding sequence is TGTGCTAGTGGTCGGGGGACTCAACTCGGGGAGCTGTTTTTT. This gives the protein CASGRGTQLGELFF.

The chain's CDR3 is CASSIDGQGAQETQYF. Written as DNA, the CDR3 is TGTGCCAGTAGTATAGACGGACAGGGTGCTCAAGAGACCCAGTACTTC. The chain couples TRBV19 to TRBJ2-5; 8 bases align to TRBD1. CDR3 length: 16 residues. In germline, CDR1 is LNHDA, CDR2 SQIVND (reference sequence). V trimming: 0 bases; J trimming: 2 bases; junction bases outside the gene matches: 5.